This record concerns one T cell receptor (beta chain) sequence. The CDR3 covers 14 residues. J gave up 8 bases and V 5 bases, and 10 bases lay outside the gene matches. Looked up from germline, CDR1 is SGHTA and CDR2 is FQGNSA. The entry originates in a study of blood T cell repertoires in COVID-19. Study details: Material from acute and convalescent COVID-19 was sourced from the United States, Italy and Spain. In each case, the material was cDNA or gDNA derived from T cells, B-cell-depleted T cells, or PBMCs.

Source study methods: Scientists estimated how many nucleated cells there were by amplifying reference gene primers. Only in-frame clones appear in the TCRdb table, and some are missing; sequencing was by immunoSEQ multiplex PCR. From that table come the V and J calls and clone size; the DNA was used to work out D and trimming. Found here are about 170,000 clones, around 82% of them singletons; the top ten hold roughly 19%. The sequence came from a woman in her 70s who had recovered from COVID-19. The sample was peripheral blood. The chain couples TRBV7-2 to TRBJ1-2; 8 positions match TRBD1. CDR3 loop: CASSPMTGAGGYTF. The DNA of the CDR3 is TGTGCCAGCAGCCCCATGACAGGGGCGGGGGGCTACACCTTC. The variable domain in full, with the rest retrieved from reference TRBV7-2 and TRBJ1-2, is GAGVSQSPSNKVTEKGKDVELRCDPISGHTALYWYRQSLGQGLEFLIYFQGNSAPDKSGLPSDRFSAERTGGSVSTLTIQRTQQEDSAVYLCASSPMTGAGGYTFGSGTRLTVV.